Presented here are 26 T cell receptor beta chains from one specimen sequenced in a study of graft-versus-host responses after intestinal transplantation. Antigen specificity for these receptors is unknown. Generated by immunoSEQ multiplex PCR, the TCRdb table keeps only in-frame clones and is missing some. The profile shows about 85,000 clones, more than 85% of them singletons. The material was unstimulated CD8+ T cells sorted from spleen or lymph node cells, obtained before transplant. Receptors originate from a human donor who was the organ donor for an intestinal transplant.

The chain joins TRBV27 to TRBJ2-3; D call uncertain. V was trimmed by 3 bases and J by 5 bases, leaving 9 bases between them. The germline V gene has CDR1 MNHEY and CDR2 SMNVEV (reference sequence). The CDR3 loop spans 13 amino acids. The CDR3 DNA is TGTGCCAGCAGTTTTCACCAGTTAGATACGCAGTATTTT. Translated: CASSFHQLDTQYF.

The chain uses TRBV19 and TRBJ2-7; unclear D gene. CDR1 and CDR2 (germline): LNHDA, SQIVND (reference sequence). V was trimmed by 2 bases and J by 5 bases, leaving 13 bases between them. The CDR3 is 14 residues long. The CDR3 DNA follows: TGTGCCAGTAGTATACGGAGTGGGATGAACGAGCAGTACTTC. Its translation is CASSIRSGMNEQYF.

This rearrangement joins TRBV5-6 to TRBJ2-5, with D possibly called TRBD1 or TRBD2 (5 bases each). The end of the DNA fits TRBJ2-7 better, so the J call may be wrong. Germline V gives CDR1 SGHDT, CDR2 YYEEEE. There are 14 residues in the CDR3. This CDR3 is CASSLGDRYYEQYF. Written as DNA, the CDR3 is TGTGCCAGCAGCTTGGGGGACCGGTACTACGAGCAGTACTTC.

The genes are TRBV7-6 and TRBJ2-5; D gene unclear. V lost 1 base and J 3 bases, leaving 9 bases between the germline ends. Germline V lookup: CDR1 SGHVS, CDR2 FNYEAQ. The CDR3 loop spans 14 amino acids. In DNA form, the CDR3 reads TGTGCCAGCAGCTTAGATCCCCCTGAAGAGACCCAGTACTTC. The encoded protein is CASSLDPPEETQYF.

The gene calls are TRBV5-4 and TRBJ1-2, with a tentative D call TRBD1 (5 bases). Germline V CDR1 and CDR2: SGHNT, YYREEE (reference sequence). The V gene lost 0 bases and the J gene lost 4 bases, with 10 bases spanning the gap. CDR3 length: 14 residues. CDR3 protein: CASSLGSGFYGYTF. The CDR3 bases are TGTGCCAGCAGCTTGGGGTCAGGGTTCTATGGCTACACCTTC.

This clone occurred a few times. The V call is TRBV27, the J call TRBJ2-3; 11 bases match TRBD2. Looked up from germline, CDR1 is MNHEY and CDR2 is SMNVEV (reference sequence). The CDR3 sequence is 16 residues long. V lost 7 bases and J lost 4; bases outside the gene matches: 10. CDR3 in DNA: TGTGCCAGCACCTTAATAGCGGGAGGGCCCGCAGATACGCAGTATTTT. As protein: CASTLIAGGPADTQYF.

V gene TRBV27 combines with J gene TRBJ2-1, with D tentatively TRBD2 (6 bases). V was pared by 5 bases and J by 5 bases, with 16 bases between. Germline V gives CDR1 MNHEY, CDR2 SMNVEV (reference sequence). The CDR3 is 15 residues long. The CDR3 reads CASSQPAGSHNEQFF. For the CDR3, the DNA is TGTGCCAGCAGTCAGCCCGCGGGGAGCCACAATGAGCAGTTCTTC.

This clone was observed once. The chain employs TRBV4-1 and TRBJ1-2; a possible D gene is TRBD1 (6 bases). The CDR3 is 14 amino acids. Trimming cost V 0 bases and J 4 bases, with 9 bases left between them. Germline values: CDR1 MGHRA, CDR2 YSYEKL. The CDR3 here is CASSQEPRGYGYTF. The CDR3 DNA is TGCGCCAGCAGCCAAGAACCCAGGGGCTATGGCTACACCTTC.

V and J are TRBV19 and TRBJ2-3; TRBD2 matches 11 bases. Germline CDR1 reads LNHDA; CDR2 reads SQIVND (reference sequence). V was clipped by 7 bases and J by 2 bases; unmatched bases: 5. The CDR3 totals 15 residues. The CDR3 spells CASNTLAGATDTQYF. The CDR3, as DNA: TGTGCCAGTAACACACTAGCGGGGGCCACAGATACGCAGTATTTT.

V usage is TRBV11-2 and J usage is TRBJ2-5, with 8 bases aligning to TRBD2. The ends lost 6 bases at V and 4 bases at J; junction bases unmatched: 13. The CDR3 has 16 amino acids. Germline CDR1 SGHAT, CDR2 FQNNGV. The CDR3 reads CASRGGDSGVRETQYF. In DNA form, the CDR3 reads TGTGCCAGCAGGGGCGGAGATAGCGGGGTTAGAGAGACCCAGTACTTC.

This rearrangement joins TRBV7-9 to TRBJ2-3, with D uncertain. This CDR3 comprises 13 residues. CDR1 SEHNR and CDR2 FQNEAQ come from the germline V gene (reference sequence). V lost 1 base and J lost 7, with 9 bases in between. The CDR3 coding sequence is TGTGCCAGCAGCTTAGAGGCCAGTTATACGCAGTATTTT. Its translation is CASSLEASYTQYF.

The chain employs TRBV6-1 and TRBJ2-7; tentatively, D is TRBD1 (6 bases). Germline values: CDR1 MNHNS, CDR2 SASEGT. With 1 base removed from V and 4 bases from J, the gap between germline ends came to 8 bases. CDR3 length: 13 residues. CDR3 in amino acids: CASSEGTAYEQYF. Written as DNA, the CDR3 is TGTGCCAGCAGTGAAGGGACAGCATACGAGCAGTACTTC.

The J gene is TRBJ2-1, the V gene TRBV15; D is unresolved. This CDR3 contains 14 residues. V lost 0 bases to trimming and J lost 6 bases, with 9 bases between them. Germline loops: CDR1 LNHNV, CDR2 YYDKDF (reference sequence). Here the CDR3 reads CATSRDFALNEQFF. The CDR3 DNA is TGTGCCACCAGCAGAGATTTCGCCCTCAATGAGCAGTTCTTC.

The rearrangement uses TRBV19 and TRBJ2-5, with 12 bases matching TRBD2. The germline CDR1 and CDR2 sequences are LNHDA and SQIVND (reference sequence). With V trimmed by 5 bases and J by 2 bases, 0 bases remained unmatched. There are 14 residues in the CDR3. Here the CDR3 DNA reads TGTGCCAGTAGTGGACTAGCGGGGCAAGAGACCCAGTACTTC. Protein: CASSGLAGQETQYF.

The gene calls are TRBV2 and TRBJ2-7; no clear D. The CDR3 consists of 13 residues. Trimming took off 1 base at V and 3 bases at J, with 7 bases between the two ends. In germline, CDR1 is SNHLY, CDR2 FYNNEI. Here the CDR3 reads CASSEGLNYEQYF. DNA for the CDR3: TGTGCCAGCAGTGAAGGGCTAAACTACGAGCAGTACTTC.

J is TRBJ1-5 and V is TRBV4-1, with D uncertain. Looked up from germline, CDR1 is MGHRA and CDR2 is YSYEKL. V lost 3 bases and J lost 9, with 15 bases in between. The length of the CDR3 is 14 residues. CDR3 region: CASSQFKLARPQHF. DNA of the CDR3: TGCGCCAGCAGCCAGTTTAAGCTTGCTCGGCCCCAGCATTTT.

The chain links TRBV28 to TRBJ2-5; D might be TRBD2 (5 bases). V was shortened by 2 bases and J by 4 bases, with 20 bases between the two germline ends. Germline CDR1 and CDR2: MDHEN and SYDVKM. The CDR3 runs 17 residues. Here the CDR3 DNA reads TGTGCCAGCAGTTTAACCCCCTTCAGGAGCGGTGGAGAGACCCAGTACTTC. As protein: CASSLTPFRSGGETQYF.

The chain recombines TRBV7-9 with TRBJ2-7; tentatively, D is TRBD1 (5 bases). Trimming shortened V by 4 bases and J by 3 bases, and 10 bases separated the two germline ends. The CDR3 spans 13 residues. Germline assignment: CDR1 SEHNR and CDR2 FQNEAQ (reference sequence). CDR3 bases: TGTGCCAGCAGCTCCGGACACTTCTACGAGCAGTACTTC. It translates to CASSSGHFYEQYF.

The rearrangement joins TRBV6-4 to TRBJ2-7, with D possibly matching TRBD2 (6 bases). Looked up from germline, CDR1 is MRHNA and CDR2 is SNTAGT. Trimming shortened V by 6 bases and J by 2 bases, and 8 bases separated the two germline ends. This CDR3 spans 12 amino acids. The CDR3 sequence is CASRGLAYEQYF. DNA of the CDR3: TGTGCCAGCAGGGGACTGGCCTACGAGCAGTACTTC.

The CDR3: CASTSGEKAFF. The CDR3 DNA sequence: TGTGCCAGCACCTCAGGGGAGAAAGCTTTCTTT. This sequence joins TRBV6-5 and TRBJ1-1, with D perhaps matching TRBD1 (6 bases). In germline, CDR1 is MNHEY, CDR2 SVGAGI. CDR3 size: 11 residues. Trimming stripped 7 bases from V and 9 bases from J, with 12 bases between.

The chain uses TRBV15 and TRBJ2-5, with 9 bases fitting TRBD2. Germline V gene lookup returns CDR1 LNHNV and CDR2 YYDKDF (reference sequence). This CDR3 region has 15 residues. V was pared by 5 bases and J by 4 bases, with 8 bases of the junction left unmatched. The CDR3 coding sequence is TGTGCCACCAGCGCAATGGGCGGGGGGGGAGAGACCCAGTACTTC. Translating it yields CATSAMGGGGETQYF.

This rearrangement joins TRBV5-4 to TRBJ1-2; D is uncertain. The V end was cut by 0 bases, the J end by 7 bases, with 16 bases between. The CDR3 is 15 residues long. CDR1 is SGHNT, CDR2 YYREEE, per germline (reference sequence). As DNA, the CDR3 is TGTGCCAGCAGCTTGGATGCGGGAATCGTTTTTGGCTACACCTTC. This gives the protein CASSLDAGIVFGYTF.

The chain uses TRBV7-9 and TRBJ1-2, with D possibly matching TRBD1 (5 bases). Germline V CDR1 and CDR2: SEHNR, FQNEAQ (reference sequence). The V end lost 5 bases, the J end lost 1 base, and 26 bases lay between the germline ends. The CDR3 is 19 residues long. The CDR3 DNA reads TGTGCCAGCAGCCAGTCGGGATCTGCTACGAGGGGACTTAACTATGGCTACACCTTC. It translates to CASSQSGSATRGLNYGYTF.

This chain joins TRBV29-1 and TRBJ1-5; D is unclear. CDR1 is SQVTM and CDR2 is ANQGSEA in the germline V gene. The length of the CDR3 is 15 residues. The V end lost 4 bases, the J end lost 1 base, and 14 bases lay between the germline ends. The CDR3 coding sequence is TGCAGCGTTGTGTTGGGCTCTGGAAGCAATCAGCCCCAGCATTTT. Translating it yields CSVVLGSGSNQPQHF.

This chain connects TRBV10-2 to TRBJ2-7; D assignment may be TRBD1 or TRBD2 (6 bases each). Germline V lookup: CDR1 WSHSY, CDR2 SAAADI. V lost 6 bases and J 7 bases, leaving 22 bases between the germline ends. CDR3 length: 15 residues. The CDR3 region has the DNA TGCGCCAGCAGGGCCCTGTTCGGGGGCCAACGGGAGCAGTACTTC. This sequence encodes CASRALFGGQREQYF.

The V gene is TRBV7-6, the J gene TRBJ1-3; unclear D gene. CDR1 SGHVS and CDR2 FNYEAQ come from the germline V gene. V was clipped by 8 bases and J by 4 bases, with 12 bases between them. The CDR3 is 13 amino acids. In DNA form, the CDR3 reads TGTGCCAGCTCGTCTTTTGACGGAAACACCATATATTTT. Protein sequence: CASSSFDGNTIYF.